The present T cell receptor beta chain was sequenced within a study of CD8 T cells in Susac syndrome (dated by TCRdb to between 2018 and 2021). Concerning the study at large: Whether CD8+ T cell activation and differentiation in Susac syndrome was antigen driven was tested using repertoire sequencing. The study compared CD8+ T cell repertoire clonality among approximately twelve healthy donors, around 14 Susac syndrome patients and some 16 multiple sclerosis patients. Results the study describes overall, beyond this receptor: The TCR sequencing and HLA analysis was acknowledged to have included a relatively small number of individuals.

RNA was extracted using the RNeasy kit, and roughly 0.5 to 1 microgram was reverse transcribed with random hexamers. TCR beta CDR3 regions were amplified with the immunoSEQ multiplex PCR assay covering 54 Vbeta and 13 Jbeta segments. Bias from PCR amplification was corrected by using a synthetic template baseline for primer optimization and for computational correction. The published analysis was carried out like this. Reads were assigned to V, D and J genes according to IMGT and analyzed in immunoSEQ Analyzer, with only productive sequences retained. To calculate clonality, Shannon entropy was normalized by log2 of the number of productive unique sequences and then subtracted from one. For each patient and control, public and private clones were evaluated within the 100 most prevalent clones. Clones were defined as Susac-specific when absent from the healthy and MS cohorts, from 1,000 to 1,100 published viral clones and from other ImmuneACCESS disease sequences. TCRdb applied fastp at Q25 and MiXCR to the public reads, then kept only in-frame beta chains. When rows share a CDR3 protein, they turn into one entry using the most common DNA and genes. These V and J calls rely on TCRdb rather than the paper's analysis. This sample has approximately 120,000 distinct CDR3 sequences in its table, and 90% to 95% of those were observed once. The biggest ten clones account for roughly 0.33% of the sample.

Peripheral blood CD8+ and CD4+ T cells from healthy donors, Susac syndrome patients and multiple sclerosis patients were profiled by high-throughput TCR beta sequencing. The multiple sclerosis controls were treatment-naive patients who had stable or active relapsing-remitting disease and met the revised McDonald criteria. CD8+ TEMRA cells were enriched by FACS, while bulk CD8+ and CD4+ T cells were purified by magnetic negative isolation. Blood was drawn into EDTA tubes, processed within 24 hours, and PBMCs were isolated by density gradient centrifugation. PBMCs destined for TCR sequencing were cryopreserved in liquid nitrogen and later thawed in a 37 °C water bath. Purity of sorted or isolated CD4+, CD8+ and CD8+ TEMRA cells was at least 90%. Its CDR3 holds 18 amino acids, cysteine through phenylalanine. Here the CDR3 DNA is all that survives: 54 bases in frame from base 1. From the germline V gene, CDR1 is SGHRS and CDR2 is YFSETQ. Relative to germline, V is 4 bases shorter and J is 0 bases shorter, with 20 bases between their ends.

As for this clonotype: The clone's antigen remains unknown. Per-nucleotide qualities are absent, and no much larger clonotype sits a single base away.

The sequence came from a human donor with multiple sclerosis. The chain couples TRBV5-1 to TRBJ1-3; the D gene cannot be named for sure. The sequenced material came from CD8+ T cells from PBMCs. The CDR3 corresponds to CASSLRGGSSRSGNTIYF. The sequenced DNA is TGCGCCAGCAGCCTCCGAGGAGGGTCAAGCCGCTCTGGAAACACCATATATTTT.